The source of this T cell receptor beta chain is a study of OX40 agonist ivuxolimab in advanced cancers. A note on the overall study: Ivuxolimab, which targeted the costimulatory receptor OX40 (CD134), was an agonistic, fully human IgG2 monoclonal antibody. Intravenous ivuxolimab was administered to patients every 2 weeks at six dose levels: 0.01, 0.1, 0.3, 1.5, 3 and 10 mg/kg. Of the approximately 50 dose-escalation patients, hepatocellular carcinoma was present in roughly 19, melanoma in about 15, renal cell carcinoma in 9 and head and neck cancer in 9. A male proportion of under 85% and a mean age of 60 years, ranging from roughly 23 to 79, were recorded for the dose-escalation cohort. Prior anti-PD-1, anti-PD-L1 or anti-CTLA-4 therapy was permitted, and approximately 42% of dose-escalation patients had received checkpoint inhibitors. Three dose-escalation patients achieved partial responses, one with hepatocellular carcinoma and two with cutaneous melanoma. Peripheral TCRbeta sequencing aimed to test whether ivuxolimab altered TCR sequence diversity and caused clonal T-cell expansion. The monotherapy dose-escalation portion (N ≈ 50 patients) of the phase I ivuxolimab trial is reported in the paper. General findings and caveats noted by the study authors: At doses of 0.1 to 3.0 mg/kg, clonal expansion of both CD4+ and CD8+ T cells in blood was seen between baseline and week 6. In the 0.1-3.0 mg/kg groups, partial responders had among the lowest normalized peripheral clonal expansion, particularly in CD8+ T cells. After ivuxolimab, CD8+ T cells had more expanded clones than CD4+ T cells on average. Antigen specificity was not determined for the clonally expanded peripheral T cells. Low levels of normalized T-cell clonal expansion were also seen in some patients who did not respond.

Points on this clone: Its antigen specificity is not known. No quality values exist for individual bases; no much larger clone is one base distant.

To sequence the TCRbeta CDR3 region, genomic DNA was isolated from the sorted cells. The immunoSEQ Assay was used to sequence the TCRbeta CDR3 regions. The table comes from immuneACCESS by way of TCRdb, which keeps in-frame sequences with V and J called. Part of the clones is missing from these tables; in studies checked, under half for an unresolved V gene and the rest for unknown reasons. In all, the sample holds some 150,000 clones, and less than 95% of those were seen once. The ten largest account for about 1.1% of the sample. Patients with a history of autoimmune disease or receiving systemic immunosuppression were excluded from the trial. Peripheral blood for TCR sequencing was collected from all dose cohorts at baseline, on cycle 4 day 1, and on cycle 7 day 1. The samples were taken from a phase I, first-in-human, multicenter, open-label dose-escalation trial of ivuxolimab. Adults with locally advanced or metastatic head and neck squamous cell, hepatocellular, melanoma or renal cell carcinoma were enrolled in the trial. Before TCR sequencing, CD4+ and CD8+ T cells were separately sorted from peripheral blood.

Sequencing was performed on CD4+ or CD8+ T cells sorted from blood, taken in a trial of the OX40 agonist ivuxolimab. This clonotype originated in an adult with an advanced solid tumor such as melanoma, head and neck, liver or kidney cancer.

This receptor carries the CDR3 CASSIQEETQYF. Here is the DNA: TGTGCCAGTAGTATCCAAGAGGAGACCCAGTACTTC. The V and J genes are TRBV19 and TRBJ2-5, with the D gene call left open. The V and J ends are trimmed by 3 bases and 5 bases, leaving 7 bases between them. Taken from cysteine to phenylalanine, the CDR3 has 12 residues. Of the read, only the CDR3 DNA is kept; its 36 bases are in frame from base 1. CDR1 and CDR2 were assigned from the germline V gene (reference sequence) as LNHDA and SQIVND.